This TCR beta chain was sequenced in a study of blood T cell repertoires in COVID-19. This clone appeared once. Trimming took off 1 base at V and 0 bases at J, with 7 bases between the two ends. Germline CDR1 reads KGHSH; CDR2 reads LQKENI. The CDR3 runs 15 residues. Sequenced by immunoSEQ multiplex PCR; TCRdb stores in-frame clones only, minus some. The table includes 100,000 to 150,000 clones, around 81% detected once. This receptor was taken from a man aged 55 to 70 with acute or convalescent COVID-19. What was sequenced was peripheral blood. The J gene is TRBJ1-5, the V gene TRBV18, with a tentative D call TRBD1 (5 bases). The CDR3 spells CASSPQTDSNQPQHF. CDR3 sequence (DNA): TGTGCCAGCTCACCACAGACAGATAGCAATCAGCCCCAGCATTTT.